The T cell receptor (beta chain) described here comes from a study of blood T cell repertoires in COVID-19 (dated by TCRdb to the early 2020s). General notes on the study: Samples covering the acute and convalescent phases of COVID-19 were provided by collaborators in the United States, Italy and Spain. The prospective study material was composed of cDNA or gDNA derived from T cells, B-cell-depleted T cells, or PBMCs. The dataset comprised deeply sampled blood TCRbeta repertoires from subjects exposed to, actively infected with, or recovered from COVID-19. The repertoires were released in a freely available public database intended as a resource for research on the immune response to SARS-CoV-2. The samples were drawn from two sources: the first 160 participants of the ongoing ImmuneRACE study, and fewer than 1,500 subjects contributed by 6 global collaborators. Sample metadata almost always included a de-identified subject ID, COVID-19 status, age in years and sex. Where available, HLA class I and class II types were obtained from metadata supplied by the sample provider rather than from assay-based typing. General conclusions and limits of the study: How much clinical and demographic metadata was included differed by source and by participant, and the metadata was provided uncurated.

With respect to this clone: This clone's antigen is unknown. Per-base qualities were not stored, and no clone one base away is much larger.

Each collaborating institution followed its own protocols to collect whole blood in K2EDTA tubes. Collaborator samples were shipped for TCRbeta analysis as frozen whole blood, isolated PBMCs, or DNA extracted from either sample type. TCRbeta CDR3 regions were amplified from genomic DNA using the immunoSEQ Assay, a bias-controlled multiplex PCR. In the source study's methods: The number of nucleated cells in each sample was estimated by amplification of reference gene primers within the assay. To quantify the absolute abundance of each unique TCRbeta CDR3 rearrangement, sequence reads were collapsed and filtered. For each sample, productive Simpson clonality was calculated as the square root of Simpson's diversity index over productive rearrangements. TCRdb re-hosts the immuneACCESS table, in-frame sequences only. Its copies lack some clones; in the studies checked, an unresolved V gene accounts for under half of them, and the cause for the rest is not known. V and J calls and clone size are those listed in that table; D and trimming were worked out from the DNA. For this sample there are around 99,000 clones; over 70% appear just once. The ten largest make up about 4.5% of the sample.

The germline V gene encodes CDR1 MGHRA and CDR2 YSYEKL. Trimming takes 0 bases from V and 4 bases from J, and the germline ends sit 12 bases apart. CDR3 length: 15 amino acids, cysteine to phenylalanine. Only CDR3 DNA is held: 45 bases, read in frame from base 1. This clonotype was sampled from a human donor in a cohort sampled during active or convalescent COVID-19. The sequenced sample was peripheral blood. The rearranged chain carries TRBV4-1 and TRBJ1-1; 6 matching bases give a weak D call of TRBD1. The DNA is TGCGCCAGCAGCCAAGATCCAGCCAGGGGCACTGAAGCTTTCTTT. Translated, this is CASSQDPARGTEAFF.